The clone carrying this T cell receptor beta chain was detected only a few times. Germline V gene sequence: CDR1 MDHEN, CDR2 SYDVKM. Trimming removed 2 bases at V and 2 bases at J, with 10 bases between. The length of the CDR3 is 14 residues. This sample is part of a study of blood T cell repertoires in COVID-19. Produced via immunoSEQ multiplex PCR; TCRdb's table is partial and in-frame only. The table records around 190,000 clones, roughly 87% of them present only once. Sequenced sample: peripheral blood. The gene calls are TRBV28 and TRBJ2-7; D is unclear. The source is a woman between 70 and 85 years old with COVID-19, enrolled during active disease. In nucleotides, the CDR3 is TGTGCCAGCAGTTTAACACAACGAACCTACGAGCAGTACTTC. This codes for CASSLTQRTYEQYF.